The entry below describes one TCR beta chain. No antigen is known for it. Other DNA sequences in this specimen translate into the identical CDR3. These data are taken from a study of shared clonotypes between healthy human individuals. Study results and limitations: Compared with clonotypes that all four donors shared, non-shared clonotypes had lower generation probabilities.

In the naive CD8 group, cells lacked CD45RO and were positively selected for CCR7, so terminally differentiated effector memory CD45RA+ cells were left out. Measured with immunoSEQ multiplex PCR; TCRdb has only the in-frame clones, and not every one. The table lists about 1,900,000 clones, about 94% of them singletons. V lost 2 bases to trimming and J lost 0 bases; unmatched junction nucleotides: 2. Germline V CDR1 and CDR2: MNHEY, SVGAGI. The CDR3 consists of 15 residues. The sequence derives from a man aged 18-30 years in good health. The chain is built from TRBV6-5 and TRBJ2-3; 7 nucleotides agree with TRBD2. The sample was naive CD8+ T cells sorted from blood. The CDR3 DNA is TGTGCCAGCAGTTACGCGGGAGCTAGCACAGATACGCAGTATTTT. Residues: CASSYAGASTDTQYF.